This T cell receptor (beta chain) is from a study of control samples from healthy donors and cancer patients. Germline-derived CDR1 and CDR2 are MDHEN and SYDVKM. The junction had 4 bases not matched to a gene; V was cut back by 2 bases and J by 4 bases. The CDR3 contains 15 residues. Assay: immunoSEQ multiplex PCR; the TCRdb copy retains only in-frame clones and omits some. The sample yields approximately 41,000 clones, 90% to 95% seen once. This receptor was obtained from a man aged 60 to 69 in good health. The genes are TRBV28 and TRBJ1-4; 7 bases are shared with TRBD1. The sequencing sample was made of blood. DNA for the CDR3: TGTGCCAGCAGTTTAACCCAGGGGGATAATGAAAAACTGTTTTTT. Translating it yields CASSLTQGDNEKLFF.